This T cell receptor (beta chain) was profiled in a study of breast tumors, draining lymph nodes, adjacent tissues. Whole-study results and caveats: Data fit most tumor T cells coming from lymph node, expanding in tumor.

TCRdb reanalysed the multiplex PCR reads using MiXCR and keeps one entry per CDR3 protein. Of 130,000 or so distinct CDR3 sequences in the sample, approximately 29% were seen once. About this clonotype: No antigen is known for it. One end of the junction fails to match germline, which may point to a read error.

Axillary draining lymph nodes of breast cancer patients supplied the node samples. Per germline, CDR1 SGHTA and CDR2 FQGNSA. The CDR3 totals 16 residues. The chain recombines TRBV7-2 with TRBJ2-1; D not resolved. Source material: axillary lymph node tissue. This clonotype was sampled from a female donor with breast cancer. Some clones in this sample may be carry-over from other donors' samples. CDR3 sequence (DNA): TGTGCCAGCACCTTACCTGACAAATCTGGGGTCAATGAGCAGTTCTTC. Residues: CASTLPDKSGVNEQFF.